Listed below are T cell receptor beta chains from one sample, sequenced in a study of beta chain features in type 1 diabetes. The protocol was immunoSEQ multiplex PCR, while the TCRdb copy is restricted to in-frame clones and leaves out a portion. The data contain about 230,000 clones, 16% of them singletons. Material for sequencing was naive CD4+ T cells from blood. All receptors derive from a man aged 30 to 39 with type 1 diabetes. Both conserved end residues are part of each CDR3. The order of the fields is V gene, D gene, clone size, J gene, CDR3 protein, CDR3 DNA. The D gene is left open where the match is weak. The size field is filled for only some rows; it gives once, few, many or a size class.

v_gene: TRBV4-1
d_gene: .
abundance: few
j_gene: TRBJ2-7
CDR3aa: CASSQETTAGEQYF
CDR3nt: TGCGCCAGCAGCCAAGAGACTACAGCCGGGGAGCAGTACTTC

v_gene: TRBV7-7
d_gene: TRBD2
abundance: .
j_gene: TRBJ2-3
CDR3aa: CASSSTSGATDTQYF
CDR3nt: TGTGCCAGCAGCTCGACTAGCGGGGCCACAGATACGCAGTATTTT

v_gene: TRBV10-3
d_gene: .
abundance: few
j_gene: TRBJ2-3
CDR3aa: CAISVQTDTQYF
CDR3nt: TGTGCCATCAGTGTTCAGACAGATACGCAGTATTTT

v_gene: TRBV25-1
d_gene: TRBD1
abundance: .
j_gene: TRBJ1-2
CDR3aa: CASSDGRQGLAF
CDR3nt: TGTGCCAGCAGTGATGGGAGACAGGGGTTGGCCTTC

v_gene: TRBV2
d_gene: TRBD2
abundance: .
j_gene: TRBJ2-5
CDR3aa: CASSWTSGKGETQYF
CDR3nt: TGTGCCAGCAGTTGGACTAGCGGGAAGGGGGAGACCCAGTACTTC

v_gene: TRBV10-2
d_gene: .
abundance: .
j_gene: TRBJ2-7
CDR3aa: CASREWRDKDEQYF
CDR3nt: TGCGCCAGTCGCGAGTGGAGAGACAAGGACGAGCAGTACTTC

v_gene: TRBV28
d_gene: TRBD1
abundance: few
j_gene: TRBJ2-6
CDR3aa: CAIRDRDGTGANVLTF
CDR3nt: TGTGCCATCAGGGACAGGGATGGTACTGGGGCCAACGTCCTGACTTTC

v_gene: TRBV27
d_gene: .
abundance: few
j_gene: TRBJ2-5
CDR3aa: CASNLGGVETQYF
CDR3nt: TGTGCCAGCAACTTGGGGGGAGTGGAGACCCAGTACTTC

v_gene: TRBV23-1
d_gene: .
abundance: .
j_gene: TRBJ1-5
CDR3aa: CASSIDRPNGNSNQPQHF
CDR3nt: TGCGCCAGCAGTATCGACCGCCCAAATGGAAATAGCAATCAGCCCCAGCATTTT

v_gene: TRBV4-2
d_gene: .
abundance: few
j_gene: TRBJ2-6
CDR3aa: CASSQHNSGANVLTF
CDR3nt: TGTGCCAGCAGCCAGCATAACTCTGGGGCCAACGTCCTGACTTTC

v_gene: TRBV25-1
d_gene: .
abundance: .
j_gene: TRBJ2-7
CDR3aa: CASRVADEQYF
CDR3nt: TGTGCCAGCCGGGTTGCGGACGAGCAGTACTTC

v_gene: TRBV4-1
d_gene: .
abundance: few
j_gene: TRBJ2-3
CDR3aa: CASSQLGINTQYF
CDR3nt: TGCGCCAGCAGCCAGCTGGGGATAAATACGCAGTATTTT

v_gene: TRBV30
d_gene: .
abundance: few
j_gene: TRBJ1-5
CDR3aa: CAWSGTTNQPQHF
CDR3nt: TGTGCCTGGTCCGGGACCACCAATCAGCCCCAGCATTTT

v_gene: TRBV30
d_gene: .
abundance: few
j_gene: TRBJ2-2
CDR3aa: CAWSVQGDGTGELFF
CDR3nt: TGTGCCTGGAGTGTGCAAGGGGACGGCACCGGGGAGCTGTTTTTT

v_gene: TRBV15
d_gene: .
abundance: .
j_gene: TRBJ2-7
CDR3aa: CATSRWGDHEQYF
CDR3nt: TGTGCCACCAGCAGGTGGGGGGACCACGAGCAGTACTTC

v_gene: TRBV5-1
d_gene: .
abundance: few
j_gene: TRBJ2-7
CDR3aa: CASSREPLGMYEQYF
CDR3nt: TGCGCCAGCAGCCGAGAACCACTGGGTATGTACGAGCAGTACTTC

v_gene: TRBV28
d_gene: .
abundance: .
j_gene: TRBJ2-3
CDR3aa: CASSWPSGTDTQYF
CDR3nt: TGTGCCAGCAGTTGGCCTAGCGGCACAGATACGCAGTATTTT

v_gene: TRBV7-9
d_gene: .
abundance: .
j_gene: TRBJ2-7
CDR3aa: CASSLTPHMASEQYF
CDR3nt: TGTGCCAGCAGCCTGACCCCTCACATGGCCTCGGAGCAGTACTTC

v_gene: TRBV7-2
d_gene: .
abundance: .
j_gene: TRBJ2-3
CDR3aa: CASSSRPSGSTDTQYF
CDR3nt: TGTGCCAGCAGCTCTAGACCCAGCGGGAGCACAGATACGCAGTATTTT

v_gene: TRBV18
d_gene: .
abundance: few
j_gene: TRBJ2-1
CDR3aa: CASSPSREWEQFF
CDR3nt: TGTGCCAGCTCACCAAGCCGTGAGTGGGAGCAGTTCTTC

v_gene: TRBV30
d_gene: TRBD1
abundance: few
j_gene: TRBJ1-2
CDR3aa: CSTGAYGYTF
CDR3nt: TGTTCGACAGGGGCCTATGGCTACACCTTC

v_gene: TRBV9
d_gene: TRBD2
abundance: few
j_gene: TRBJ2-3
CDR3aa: CASAIAGVTDTQYF
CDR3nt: TGTGCCAGCGCTATAGCGGGAGTAACAGATACGCAGTATTTT

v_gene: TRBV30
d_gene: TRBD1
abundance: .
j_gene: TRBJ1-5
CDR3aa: CAWRGTDNQPQHF
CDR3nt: TGTGCCTGGAGGGGGACAGACAATCAGCCCCAGCATTTT

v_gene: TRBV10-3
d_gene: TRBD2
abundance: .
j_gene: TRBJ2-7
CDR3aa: CATGTSVYEQYF
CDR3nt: TGTGCCACCGGGACTAGCGTATACGAGCAGTACTTC

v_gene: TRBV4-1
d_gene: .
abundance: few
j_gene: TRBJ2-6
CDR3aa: CASSQDSGLSGANVLTF
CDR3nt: TGCGCCAGCAGCCAAGATTCAGGTCTCTCTGGGGCCAACGTCCTGACTTTC

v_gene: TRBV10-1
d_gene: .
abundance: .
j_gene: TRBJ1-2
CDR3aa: CASSEKTGDGYTF
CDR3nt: TGCGCCAGCAGTGAAAAAACAGGAGATGGCTACACCTTC

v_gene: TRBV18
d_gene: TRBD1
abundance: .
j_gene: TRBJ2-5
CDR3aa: CASSPPTGGRETQYF
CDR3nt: TGTGCCAGCTCACCACCAACAGGGGGTCGGGAGACCCAGTACTTC

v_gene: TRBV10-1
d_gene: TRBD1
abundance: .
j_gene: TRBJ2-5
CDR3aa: CASSTGTGGPGGTQYF
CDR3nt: TGCGCCAGCAGTACCGGGACAGGGGGACCCGGCGGGACCCAGTACTTC

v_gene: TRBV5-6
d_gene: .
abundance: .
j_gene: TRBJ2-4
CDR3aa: CASSQSGVGNIQYF
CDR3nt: TGTGCCAGCAGCCAGTCAGGGGTGGGCAACATTCAGTACTTC

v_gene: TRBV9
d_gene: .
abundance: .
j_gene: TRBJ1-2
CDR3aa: CASSAGTHSYGYTF
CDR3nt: TGTGCCAGCAGCGCCGGGACACACTCCTATGGCTACACCTTC

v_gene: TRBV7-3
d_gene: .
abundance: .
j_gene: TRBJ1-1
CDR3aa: CASSRGWNTEAFF
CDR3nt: TGTGCCAGCAGCAGGGGCTGGAACACTGAAGCTTTCTTT

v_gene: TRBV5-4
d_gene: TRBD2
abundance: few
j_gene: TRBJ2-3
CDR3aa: CASSRSATSGSGADTQYF
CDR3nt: TGTGCCAGCAGCCGCAGTGCGACTAGCGGGAGTGGTGCAGATACGCAGTATTTT

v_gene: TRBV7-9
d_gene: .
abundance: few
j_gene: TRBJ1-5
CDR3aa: CASSLGAGRSNQPQHF
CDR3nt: TGTGCCAGCAGCTTAGGGGCTGGAAGGAGCAATCAGCCCCAGCATTTT

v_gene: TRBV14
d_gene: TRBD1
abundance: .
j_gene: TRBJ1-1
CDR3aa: CASSSRTGGEAFF
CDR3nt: TGTGCCAGCAGCTCCCGGACAGGGGGTGAAGCTTTCTTT

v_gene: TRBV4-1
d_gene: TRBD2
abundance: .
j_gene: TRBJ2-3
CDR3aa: CASSQGGLAGATDTQYF
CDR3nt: TGCGCCAGCAGCCAGGGGGGACTAGCGGGCGCGACAGATACGCAGTATTTT

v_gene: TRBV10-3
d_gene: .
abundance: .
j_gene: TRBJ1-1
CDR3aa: CAISGRENTEAFF
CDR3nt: TGTGCCATCAGTGGAAGGGAGAACACTGAAGCTTTCTTT

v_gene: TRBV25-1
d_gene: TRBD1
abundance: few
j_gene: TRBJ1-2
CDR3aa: CASRGQSNYYGYTF
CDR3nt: TGTGCCAGCAGGGGACAGTCTAACTATTATGGCTACACCTTC

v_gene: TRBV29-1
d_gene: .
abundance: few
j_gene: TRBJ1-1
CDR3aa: CSGLNTEAFF
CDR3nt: TGCAGCGGCCTGAACACTGAAGCTTTCTTT

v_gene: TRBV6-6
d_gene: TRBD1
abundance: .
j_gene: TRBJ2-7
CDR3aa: CAIIRRRTGFDEQYF
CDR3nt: TGTGCCATCATCCGAAGGAGGACAGGGTTCGACGAGCAGTACTTC

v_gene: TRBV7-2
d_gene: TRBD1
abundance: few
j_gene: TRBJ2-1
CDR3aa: CASSPFPGQGHNEQFF
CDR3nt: TGTGCCAGCAGCCCATTTCCGGGACAGGGGCACAATGAGCAGTTCTTC

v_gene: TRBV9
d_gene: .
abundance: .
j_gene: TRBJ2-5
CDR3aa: CASSSRPVGETQYF
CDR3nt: TGTGCCAGCAGCAGTCGACCCGTGGGGGAGACCCAGTACTTC